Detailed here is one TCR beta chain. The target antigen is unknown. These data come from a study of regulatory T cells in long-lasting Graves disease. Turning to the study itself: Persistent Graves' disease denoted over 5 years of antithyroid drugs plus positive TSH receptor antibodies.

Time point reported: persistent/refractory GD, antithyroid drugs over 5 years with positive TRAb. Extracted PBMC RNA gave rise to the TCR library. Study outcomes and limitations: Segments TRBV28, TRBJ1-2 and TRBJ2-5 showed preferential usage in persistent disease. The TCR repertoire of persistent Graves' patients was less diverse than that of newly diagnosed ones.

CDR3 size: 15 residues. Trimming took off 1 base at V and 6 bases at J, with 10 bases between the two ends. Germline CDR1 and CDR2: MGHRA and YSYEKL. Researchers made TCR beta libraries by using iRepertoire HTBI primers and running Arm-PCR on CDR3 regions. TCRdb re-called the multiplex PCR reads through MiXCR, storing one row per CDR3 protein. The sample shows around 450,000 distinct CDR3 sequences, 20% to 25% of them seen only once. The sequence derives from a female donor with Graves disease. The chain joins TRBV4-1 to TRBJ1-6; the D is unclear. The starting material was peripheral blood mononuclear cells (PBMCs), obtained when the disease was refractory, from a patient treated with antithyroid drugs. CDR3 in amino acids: CASSQVPGVNSPLHF. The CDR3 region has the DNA TGCGCCAGCAGCCAAGTCCCTGGGGTTAATTCACCCCTCCACTTT.